This TCR beta chain originates from a study of blood T cell repertoires in COVID-19. The V end was cut by 1 base, the J end by 9 bases, with 19 bases between. CDR1 is SGHTA, CDR2 FQGNSA, per germline. CDR3 length: 16 amino acids. Sequenced by immunoSEQ multiplex PCR; TCRdb stores in-frame clones only, minus some. The sample yields about 140,000 clones, roughly nine tenths seen once. The clonotype was recovered from a human donor with COVID-19, enrolled during active disease. The donor label of this sample is uncertain. What was sequenced was peripheral blood. V gene TRBV7-2 combines with J gene TRBJ1-5, with a possible D match to TRBD1 (6 bases). DNA for the CDR3: TGTGCCAGCAGCTTAGAGGTGGCAGGGGCCGGTTGGCCCCAGCATTTT. It encodes CASSLEVAGAGWPQHF.